A single sample gave rise to the 21 T cell receptor beta chains below, sequenced in a study of cytomegalovirus exposure and HLA in healthy donors. 60 Vbeta and 13 Jbeta primers were used in PCR. Measured with immunoSEQ multiplex PCR; TCRdb has only the in-frame clones, and not every one. The listing contains about 170,000 clones. Sequencing was carried out using PBMCs. The receptor set was obtained from a woman aged 55-75 years in good health and CMV-seronegative.

The chain uses TRBV15 and TRBJ2-1; D is possibly TRBD2 (7 bases). Deletions cut 5 bases from V and 8 bases from J, with 19 bases between. This CDR3 is built from 15 residues. Germline loops: CDR1 LNHNV, CDR2 YYDKDF (reference sequence). The CDR3 nucleotides are TGTGCCACCAGCCGAAGCGGGGCGGCAGGGGATGAGCAGTTCTTC. Its translation: CATSRSGAAGDEQFF.

The chain uses TRBV19 and TRBJ1-5; 7 positions match TRBD1. From germline, CDR1 is LNHDA and CDR2 SQIVND (reference sequence). The CDR3 loop spans 14 amino acids. V was pared by 5 bases and J by 5 bases, with 6 bases of the junction left unmatched. The DNA for the CDR3 is TGTGCCAGTAGTCCTGGGACAGTGCATCAGCCCCAGCATTTT. Residues: CASSPGTVHQPQHF.

The chain combines TRBV2 with TRBJ2-7; 8 nucleotides match TRBD2. Germline CDR1 and CDR2: SNHLY and FYNNEI. The length of the CDR3 is 15 residues. Trimming removed 2 bases from V and 6 bases from J; junction bases left unmatched: 9. The CDR3: CASSEQAGDLFEQYF. CDR3 bases: TGTGCCAGCAGTGAACAAGCGGGGGATCTGTTCGAGCAGTACTTC.

The rearrangement links TRBV7-9 to TRBJ2-1; 7 bases are a match to TRBD2. The germline V gene has CDR1 SEHNR and CDR2 FQNEAQ (reference sequence). This CDR3 has 12 residues. With 5 bases clipped from V and 16 bases from J, the junction kept 11 bases outside the gene matches. CDR3 residues: CASSPAGAPVFF. CDR3 DNA: TGTGCCAGCAGCCCTGCGGGAGCCCCCGTCTTCTTC.

V and J are TRBV7-3 and TRBJ1-1; the D gene is possibly TRBD1 (5 bases). V gave up 5 bases and J gave up 4 bases, with 17 bases separating them. This CDR3 is built from 15 residues. Germline values: CDR1 SGHTA, CDR2 FQGTGA. The CDR3 spells CASSPQPRGGTEAFF. The DNA for the CDR3 is TGTGCCAGCAGCCCTCAACCTAGGGGTGGCACTGAAGCTTTCTTT.

This chain connects TRBV10-1 to TRBJ2-7, with TRBD1 matching over 7 bases. The V and J ends lost 4 bases and 3 bases, in that order; junction bases with no gene match: 0. Germline loops: CDR1 WNHNN, CDR2 SYGVQD (reference sequence). This CDR3 contains 12 residues. CDR3 residues: CASSGDSYEQYF. For the CDR3, the DNA is TGCGCCAGCAGTGGGGACAGCTACGAGCAGTACTTC.

The chain's CDR3 is CASSSQKGAGLDQPQHF. The DNA of the CDR3 is TGTGCCAGCAGCTCCCAAAAGGGGGCAGGGCTCGATCAGCCCCAGCATTTT. The chain couples TRBV5-6 to TRBJ1-5; 7 bases map to TRBD1. Germline V gene data show CDR1 as SGHDT and CDR2 as YYEEEE. Losses at the gene ends were 3 bases for V and 5 bases for J; bases not matched to a gene: 14. This CDR3 comprises 17 residues.

The rearrangement links TRBV9 to TRBJ2-1; 7 positions match TRBD2. The CDR3 spans 17 residues. Germline V gene sequence: CDR1 SGDLS, CDR2 YYNGEE. J lost 0 bases, V lost 0 bases, and 6 bases had no gene match. The CDR3 DNA is TGTGCCAGCAGCGTAGGTGGCGGGGGTGTCTCCTACAATGAGCAGTTCTTC. It yields the protein CASSVGGGGVSYNEQFF.

V is TRBV12-5 and J is TRBJ2-1; D unresolved. Between the trimmed V and J ends, which lost 6 bases and 8 bases, there was a span of 8 bases. Per germline, CDR1 LGHNT and CDR2 FRNRAP. This CDR3 contains 11 residues. The CDR3 is CASGLTHEQFF. DNA for the CDR3: TGTGCTAGTGGACTTACCCATGAGCAGTTCTTC.

The chain employs TRBV5-1 and TRBJ2-7; tentative D call: TRBD1 (5 bases). The CDR3 loop spans 15 amino acids. Trimming stripped 0 bases from V and 1 base from J, with 11 bases between. Germline CDR1 reads SGHRS; CDR2 reads YFSETQ. CDR3 residues: CASSLEGAMSYEQYF. In DNA form, the CDR3 reads TGCGCCAGCAGCTTGGAAGGGGCGATGTCCTACGAGCAGTACTTC.

The chain uses TRBV6-1 and TRBJ2-5; TRBD1 matches 7 bases. Germline V gene data show CDR1 as MNHNS and CDR2 as SASEGT. J lost 7 bases, V lost 4 bases, and 12 bases had no gene match. This CDR3 is built from 15 residues. The CDR3 coding sequence is TGTGCCAGCAGTGTAGGACAGGTTTTTGTAGGGACCCAGTACTTC. It encodes CASSVGQVFVGTQYF.

On this clone itself: In the same sample, other DNA sequences code for this CDR3. This chain links TRBV6-5 with TRBJ1-1, with TRBD1 matching 7 bases. Germline V lookup: CDR1 MNHEY, CDR2 SVGAGI. V gave up 0 bases and J gave up 2 bases; unmatched junction bases: 0. The CDR3 sequence is 14 residues long. The CDR3 region is CASSYSGGNTEAFF. DNA of the CDR3: TGTGCCAGCAGTTACTCAGGGGGCAACACTGAAGCTTTCTTT.

Note on this clone: The same CDR3 can be traced to other DNA sequences in this sample. The J gene is TRBJ1-2, the V gene TRBV18; TRBD1 matches at 9 bases. The V and J ends lost 3 bases and 5 bases, in that order; junction bases with no gene match: 1. The CDR3 runs 13 residues. CDR1 and CDR2 from the germline V gene are KGHSH and LQKENI. CDR3 DNA sequence: TGTGCCAGCTCACCGGACAGGGGTTATGGCTACACCTTC. This gives the protein CASSPDRGYGYTF.

The rearrangement uses TRBV7-3 and TRBJ2-1; a weak D match, TRBD2 (6 bases). The V gene's germline CDR1 is SGHTA and CDR2 FQGTGA. The CDR3 spans 15 residues. The ends were cut back, 0 bases at V and 4 bases at J, with 10 bases in the middle. CDR3 loop: CASSLTGAGYNEQFF. DNA for the CDR3: TGTGCCAGCAGCTTAACCGGGGCGGGGTACAATGAGCAGTTCTTC.

The rearrangement uses TRBV9 and TRBJ2-4; tentatively, D is TRBD2 (7 bases). This CDR3 comprises 16 residues. Looked up from germline, CDR1 is SGDLS and CDR2 is YYNGEE. V lost 0 bases, J lost 1 base, and 11 bases lay in between. CDR3 bases: TGTGCCAGCAGCGTAGAGGGGGGGCCCGCCAAAAACATTCAGTACTTC. Residues: CASSVEGGPAKNIQYF. The whole variable domain, filled in from reference TRBV9 and TRBJ2-4, reads DSGVTQTPKHLITATGQRVTLRCSPRSGDLSVYWYQQSLDQGLQFLIQYYNGEERAKGNILERFSAQQFPDLHSELNLSSLELGDSALYFCASSVEGGPAKNIQYFGAGTRLSVL.

The gene calls are TRBV19 and TRBJ2-1; TRBD2 agrees at 11 bases. This CDR3 comprises 17 residues. J was trimmed by 1 base and V by 2 bases; bases with no gene match: 4. Looked up from germline, CDR1 is LNHDA and CDR2 is SQIVND (reference sequence). CDR3: CASSISLAGGSYNEQFF. The CDR3 bases are TGTGCCAGTAGTATATCCCTAGCGGGAGGTTCCTACAATGAGCAGTTCTTC. Variable domain in full (rest from reference TRBV19 and TRBJ2-1): DGGITQSPKYLFRKEGQNVTLSCEQNLNHDAMYWYRQDPGQGLRLIYYSQIVNDFQKGDIAEGYSVSREKKESFPLTVTSAQKNPTAFYLCASSISLAGGSYNEQFFGPGTRLTVL.

This chain connects TRBV6-5 to TRBJ1-4; 7 bases match TRBD1. Germline loops: CDR1 MNHEY, CDR2 SVGAGI. The CDR3 has 16 residues. Trimming removed 2 bases from V and 2 bases from J; junction bases left unmatched: 5. The CDR3 loop is CASSYTGVVTNEKLFF. The CDR3 bases are TGTGCCAGCAGTTACACAGGGGTGGTGACTAATGAAAAACTGTTTTTT.

The chain couples TRBV6-5 to TRBJ2-7; 9 bases are a match to TRBD1. V was pared by 6 bases and J by 2 bases, with 8 bases of the junction left unmatched. The germline CDR1 and CDR2 sequences are MNHEY and SVGAGI. This CDR3 has 15 amino acids. The CDR3 protein is CASSSFDRGAYEQYF. CDR3 sequence (DNA): TGTGCCAGCAGCTCCTTCGACAGGGGGGCCTACGAGCAGTACTTC.

V gene TRBV4-2 combines with J gene TRBJ2-1; 11 bases fit TRBD1. V dropped 5 bases and J dropped 8; count of bases not matched to a gene: 8. This CDR3 comprises 15 residues. Germline CDR1 is LGHNA and CDR2 is YNFKEQ. CDR3 bases: TGTGCCAGCAGCACCACCGGGACAGGGGGGTATGAGCAGTTCTTC. Translated, it gives CASSTTGTGGYEQFF.

The V and J genes are TRBV6-5 and TRBJ1-3; 8 nucleotides agree with TRBD1. V lost 4 bases and J lost 2; bases outside the gene matches: 4. The CDR3 length is 15 residues. CDR1 and CDR2 from the germline V gene are MNHEY and SVGAGI. The CDR3 region has the DNA TGTGCCAGCAGTTCCGACAGGGGCCCTGGAAACACCATATATTTT. Protein: CASSSDRGPGNTIYF.

Here the CDR3 DNA reads TGTGCCAGCAGCTCACGGACAGGGGATGGCTACACCTTC. It translates to CASSSRTGDGYTF. The gene calls are TRBV9 and TRBJ1-2; TRBD1 matches 9 bases. The CDR3 runs 13 residues. Germline trimming cut 4 bases from V and 6 bases from J; bases unmatched to any gene: 4. Germline loops: CDR1 SGDLS, CDR2 YYNGEE.